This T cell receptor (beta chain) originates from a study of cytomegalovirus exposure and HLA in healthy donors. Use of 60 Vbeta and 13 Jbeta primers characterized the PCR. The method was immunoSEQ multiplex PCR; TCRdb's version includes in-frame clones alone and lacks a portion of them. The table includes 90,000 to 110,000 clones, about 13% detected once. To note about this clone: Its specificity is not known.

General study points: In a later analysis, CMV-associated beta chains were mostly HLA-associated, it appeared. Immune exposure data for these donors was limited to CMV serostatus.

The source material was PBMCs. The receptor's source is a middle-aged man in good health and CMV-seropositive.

The CDR3 DNA reads as TGTGCCAGCAGCCCTAGGGGTGGACGACCTGGCTATGGCTACACCTTC. It yields the protein CASSPRGGRPGYGYTF. The rearrangement joins TRBV7-9 to TRBJ1-2; maybe TRBD1 (5 bases). V was clipped by 5 bases and J by 4 bases, with 20 bases between them. Germline V gene data show CDR1 as SEHNR and CDR2 as FQNEAQ (reference sequence). CDR3 length equals 16 residues.